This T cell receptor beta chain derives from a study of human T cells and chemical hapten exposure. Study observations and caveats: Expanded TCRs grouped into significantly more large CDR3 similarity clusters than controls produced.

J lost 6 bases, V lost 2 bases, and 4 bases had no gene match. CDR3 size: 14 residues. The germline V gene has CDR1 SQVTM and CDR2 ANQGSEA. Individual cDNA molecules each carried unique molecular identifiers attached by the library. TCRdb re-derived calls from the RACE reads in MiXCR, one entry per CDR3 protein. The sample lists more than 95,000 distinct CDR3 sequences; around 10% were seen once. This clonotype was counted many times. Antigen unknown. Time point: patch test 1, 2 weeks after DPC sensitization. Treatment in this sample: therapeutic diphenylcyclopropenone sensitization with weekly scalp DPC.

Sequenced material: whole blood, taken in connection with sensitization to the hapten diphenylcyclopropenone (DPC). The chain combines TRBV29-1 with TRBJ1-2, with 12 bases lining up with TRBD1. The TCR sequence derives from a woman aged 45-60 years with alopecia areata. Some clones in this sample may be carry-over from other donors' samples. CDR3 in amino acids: CSVESGQGANGYTF. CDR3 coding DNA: TGCAGCGTTGAATCGGGACAGGGGGCTAATGGCTACACCTTC.